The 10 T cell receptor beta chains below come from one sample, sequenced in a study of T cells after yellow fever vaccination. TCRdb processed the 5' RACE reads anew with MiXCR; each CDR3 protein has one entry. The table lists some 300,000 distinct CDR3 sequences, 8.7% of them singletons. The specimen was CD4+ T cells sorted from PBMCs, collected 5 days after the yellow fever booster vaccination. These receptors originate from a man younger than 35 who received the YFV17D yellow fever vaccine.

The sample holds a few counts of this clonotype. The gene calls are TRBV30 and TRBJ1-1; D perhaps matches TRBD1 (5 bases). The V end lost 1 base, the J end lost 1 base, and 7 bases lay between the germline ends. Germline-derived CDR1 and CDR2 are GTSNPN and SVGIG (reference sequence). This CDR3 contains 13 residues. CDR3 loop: CAWSGQQNTEAFF. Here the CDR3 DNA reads TGTGCCTGGAGTGGACAGCAGAACACTGAAGCTTTCTTT. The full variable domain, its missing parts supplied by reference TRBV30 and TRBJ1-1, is SQTIHQWPATLVQPVGSPLSLECTVEGTSNPNLYWYRQAAGRGLQLLFYSVGIGQISSEVPQNLSASRPQDRQFILSSKKLLLSDSGFYLCAWSGQQNTEAFFGQGTRLTVV.

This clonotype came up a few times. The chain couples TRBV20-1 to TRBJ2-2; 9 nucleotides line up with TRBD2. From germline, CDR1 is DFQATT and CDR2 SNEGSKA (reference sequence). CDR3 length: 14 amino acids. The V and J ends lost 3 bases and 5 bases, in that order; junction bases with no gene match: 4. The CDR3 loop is CSARRGGGTGELFF. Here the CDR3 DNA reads TGCAGTGCTAGGCGGGGGGGCGGAACCGGGGAGCTGTTTTTT.

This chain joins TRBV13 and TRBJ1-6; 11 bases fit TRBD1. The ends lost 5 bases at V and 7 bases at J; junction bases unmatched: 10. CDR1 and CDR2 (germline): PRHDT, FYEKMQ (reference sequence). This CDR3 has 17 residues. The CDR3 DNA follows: TGTGCCAGCAGCCCTGGACAGGGGGCGAACAGGAATTCACCCCTCCACTTT. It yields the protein CASSPGQGANRNSPLHF.

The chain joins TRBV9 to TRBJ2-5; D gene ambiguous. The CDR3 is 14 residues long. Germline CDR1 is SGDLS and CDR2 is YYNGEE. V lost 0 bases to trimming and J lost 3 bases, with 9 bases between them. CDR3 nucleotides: TGTGCCAGCAGCGTAGGGGTGTATGAAGAGACCCAGTACTTC. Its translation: CASSVGVYEETQYF.

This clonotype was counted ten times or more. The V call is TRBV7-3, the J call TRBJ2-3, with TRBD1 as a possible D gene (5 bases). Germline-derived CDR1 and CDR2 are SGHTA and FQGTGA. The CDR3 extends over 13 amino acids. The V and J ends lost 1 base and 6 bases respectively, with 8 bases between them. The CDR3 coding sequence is TGTGCCAGCAGCTTAAGTAGGGGCGATACGCAGTATTTT. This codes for CASSLSRGDTQYF.

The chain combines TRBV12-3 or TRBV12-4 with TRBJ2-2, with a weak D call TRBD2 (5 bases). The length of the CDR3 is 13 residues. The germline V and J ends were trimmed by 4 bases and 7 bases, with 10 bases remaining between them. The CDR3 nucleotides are TGTGCCAGCAGTTCCCAGAGCGGCGGGGAGCTGTTTTTT. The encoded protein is CASSSQSGGELFF.

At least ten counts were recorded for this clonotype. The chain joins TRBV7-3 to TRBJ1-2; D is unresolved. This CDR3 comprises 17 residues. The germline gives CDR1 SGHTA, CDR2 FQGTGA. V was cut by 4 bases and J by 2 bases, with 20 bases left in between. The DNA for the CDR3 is TGTGCCAGCAGCTCCCTTTCGAGACTTAGGAAGAACTATGGCTACACCTTC. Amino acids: CASSSLSRLRKNYGYTF.

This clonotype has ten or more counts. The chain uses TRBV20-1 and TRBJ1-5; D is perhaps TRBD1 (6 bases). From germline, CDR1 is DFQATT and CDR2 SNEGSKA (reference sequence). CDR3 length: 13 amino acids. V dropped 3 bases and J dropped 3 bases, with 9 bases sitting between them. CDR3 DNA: TGCAGTGCTAGGGGGGACACCAATCAGCCCCAGCATTTT. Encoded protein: CSARGDTNQPQHF.

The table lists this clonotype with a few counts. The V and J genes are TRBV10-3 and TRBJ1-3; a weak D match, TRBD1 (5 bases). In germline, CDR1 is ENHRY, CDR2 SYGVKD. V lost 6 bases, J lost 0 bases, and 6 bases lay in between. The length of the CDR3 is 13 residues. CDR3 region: CAIRDNSGNTIYF. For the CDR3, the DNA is TGTGCCATCAGGGACAACTCTGGAAACACCATATATTTT.

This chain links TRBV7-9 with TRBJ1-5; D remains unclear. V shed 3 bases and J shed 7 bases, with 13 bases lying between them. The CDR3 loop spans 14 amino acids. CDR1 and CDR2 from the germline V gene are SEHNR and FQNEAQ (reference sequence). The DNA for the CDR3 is TGTGCCAGCAGCTTCATCGGGTCGGGCCAGCCCCAGCATTTT. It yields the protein CASSFIGSGQPQHF. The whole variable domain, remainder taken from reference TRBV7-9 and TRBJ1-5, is DTGVSQNPRHKITKRGQNVTFRCDPISEHNRLYWYRQTLGQGPEFLTYFQNEAQLEKSRLLSDRFSAERPKGSFSTLEIQRTEQGDSAMYLCASSFIGSGQPQHFGDGTRLSIL.